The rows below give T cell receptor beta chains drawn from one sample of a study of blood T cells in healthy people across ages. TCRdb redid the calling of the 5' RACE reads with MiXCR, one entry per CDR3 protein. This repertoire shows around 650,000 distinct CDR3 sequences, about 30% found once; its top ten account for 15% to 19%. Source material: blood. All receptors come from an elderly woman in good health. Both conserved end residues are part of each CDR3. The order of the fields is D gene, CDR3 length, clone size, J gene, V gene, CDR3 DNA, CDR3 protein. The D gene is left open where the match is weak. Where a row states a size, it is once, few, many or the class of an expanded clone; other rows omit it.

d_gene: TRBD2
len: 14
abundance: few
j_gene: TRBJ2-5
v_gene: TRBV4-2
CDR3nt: TGTGCCAGCAGCGGGGGTGGGGGGGAGGAGACCCAGTACTTC
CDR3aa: CASSGGGGEETQYF

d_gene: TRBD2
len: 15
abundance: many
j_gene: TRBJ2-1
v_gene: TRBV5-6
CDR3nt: TGTGCCAGCAGCTCCCTGGGCCAGCGGGGGGATGAGCAGTTCTTC
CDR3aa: CASSSLGQRGDEQFF

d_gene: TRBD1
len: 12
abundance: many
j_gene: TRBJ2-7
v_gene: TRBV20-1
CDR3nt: TGCAGTGCCAGGACAGGCCCCTACGAGCAGTACTTC
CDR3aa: CSARTGPYEQYF

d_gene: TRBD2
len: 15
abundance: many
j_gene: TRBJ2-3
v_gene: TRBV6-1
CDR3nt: TGTGCCAGCAGTGAAATAGCGGGGGTCACAGATACGCAGTATTTT
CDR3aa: CASSEIAGVTDTQYF

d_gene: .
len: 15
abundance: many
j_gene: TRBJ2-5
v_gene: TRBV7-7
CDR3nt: TGTGCCAGCAGCCTGTTACAGGGACCTCAAGAGACCCAGTACTTC
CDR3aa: CASSLLQGPQETQYF

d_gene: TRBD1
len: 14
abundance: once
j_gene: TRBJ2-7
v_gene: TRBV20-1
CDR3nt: TGCAGTGCCAAACTGGACAGGGGGCTGTACGAGCAGTACTTC
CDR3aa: CSAKLDRGLYEQYF

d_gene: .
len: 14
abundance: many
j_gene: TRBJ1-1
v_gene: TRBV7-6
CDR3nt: TGTGCCAGCAGCTTAAATCACGGGAACACTGAAGCTTTCTTT
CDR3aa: CASSLNHGNTEAFF

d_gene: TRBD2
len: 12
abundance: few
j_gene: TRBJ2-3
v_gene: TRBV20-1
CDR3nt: TGCAGTGTGGGACTAAACACAGGTACGCAGTATTTT
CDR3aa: CSVGLNTGTQYF

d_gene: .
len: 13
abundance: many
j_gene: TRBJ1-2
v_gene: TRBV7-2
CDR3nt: TGTGCCAGCAGCTCCCAGGGCCAATATGGCTACACCTTC
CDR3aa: CASSSQGQYGYTF

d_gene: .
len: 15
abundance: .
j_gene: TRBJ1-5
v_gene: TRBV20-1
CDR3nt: TGCAGTGCTAGTATTGGACAGTTTAGCAATCAGCCCCAGCATTTT
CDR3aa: CSASIGQFSNQPQHF

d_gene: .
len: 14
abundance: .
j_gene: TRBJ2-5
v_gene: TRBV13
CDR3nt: TGTGCCAGCAGCTTGAGACTAGTTCAAGAGACCCAGTACTTC
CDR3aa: CASSLRLVQETQYF

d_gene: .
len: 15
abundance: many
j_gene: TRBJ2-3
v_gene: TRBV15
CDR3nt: TGTGCCACCAGCAGAGTGGGGGGAGCAACAGATACGCAGTATTTT
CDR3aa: CATSRVGGATDTQYF

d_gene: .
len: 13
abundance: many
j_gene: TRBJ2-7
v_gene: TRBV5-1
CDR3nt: TGCGCCAGCAGCTTGGAGGGAACAGTTGGGCAGTACTTC
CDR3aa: CASSLEGTVGQYF

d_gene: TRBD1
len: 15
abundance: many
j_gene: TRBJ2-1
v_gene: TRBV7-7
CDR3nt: TGTGCTAGCAGCCCAGGGGGACAGGGGTTCGATGAGCAGTTCTTC
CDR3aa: CASSPGGQGFDEQFF

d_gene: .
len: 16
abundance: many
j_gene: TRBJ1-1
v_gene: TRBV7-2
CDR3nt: TGTGCCAGCAGCTTAATAACGGGTTTTTTGAACACTGAAGCTTTCTTT
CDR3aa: CASSLITGFLNTEAFF

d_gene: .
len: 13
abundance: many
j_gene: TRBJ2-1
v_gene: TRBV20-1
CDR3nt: TGCAGTGCTAAACCTTGGGGGTACAATGAGCAGTTCTTC
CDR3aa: CSAKPWGYNEQFF